The 32 T cell receptor beta chains in this list originate from one sample, sequenced in a study of T-cell reconstitution after alpha-beta-depleted transplantation in children. Preparation of the TCRbeta library used unique molecular identifiers. TCRdb reprocessed the PCR reads via MiXCR and lists one record per CDR3 protein. The sample consists of around 420,000 distinct CDR3 sequences, around 15% of them appearing once. Specimen: PBMCs, mostly from graft donor cells, collected 360 days after TCRalphabeta/CD19-depleted stem cell transplant. These receptors came from a boy less than two years old who had a stem cell transplant for Wiskott-Aldrich syndrome, so the T cells may come from the graft donor.

The sample holds many counts of this clonotype. The rearrangement joins TRBV6-2 or TRBV6-3 to TRBJ2-1; TRBD2 agrees at 12 bases. This CDR3 region has 15 residues. Germline V lookup: CDR1 MNHEY, CDR2 SVGEGT. The V and J ends lost 3 bases and 5 bases, in that order; junction bases with no gene match: 2. The DNA for the CDR3 is TGTGCCAGCAGTTATCGACTAGCGGGAGACAATGAGCAGTTCTTC. It yields the protein CASSYRLAGDNEQFF.

This chain uses TRBV6-2 or TRBV6-3 with TRBJ2-1; the D is unclear. Trimming took off 7 bases at V and 3 bases at J, with 16 bases between the two ends. CDR3 size: 15 residues. In germline, CDR1 is MNHEY, CDR2 SVGEGT. The CDR3 DNA sequence: TGTGCCAGCATCGCCATAGGGTTCGACTACAATGAGCAGTTCTTC. Translation: CASIAIGFDYNEQFF.

The sample holds a few counts of this clonotype. V gene TRBV5-1 combines with J gene TRBJ2-3; D call uncertain. The length of the CDR3 is 15 residues. Germline V CDR1 and CDR2: SGHRS, YFSETQ. The germline V and J ends were trimmed by 3 bases and 0 bases, with 11 bases remaining between them. The CDR3 spells CASSSSPESTDTQYF. The CDR3 DNA sequence: TGCGCCAGCAGCTCCTCCCCTGAGAGCACAGATACGCAGTATTTT.

This clonotype showed up just a few times. This chain uses TRBV6-1 with TRBJ2-2; no clear D. Germline V lookup: CDR1 MNHNS, CDR2 SASEGT. The CDR3 sequence is 16 residues long. V dropped 7 bases and J dropped 0 bases, with 15 bases sitting between them. DNA of the CDR3: TGTGCCAGCACTGGAGTTGGCAGGCCGAACACCGGGGAGCTGTTTTTT. Protein product: CASTGVGRPNTGELFF.

V is TRBV14 and J is TRBJ2-1, with 9 bases aligning to TRBD2. The V and J ends lost 1 base and 4 bases, in that order; junction bases with no gene match: 14. The CDR3 runs 19 residues. The germline V gene has CDR1 SGHDN and CDR2 FVKESK. The CDR3 DNA sequence: TGTGCCAGCAGCCAAGGAGGTGCGGGGGGGCCCGGAAAATACAATGAGCAGTTCTTC. Its translation: CASSQGGAGGPGKYNEQFF.

This clonotype has just a few counts. J is TRBJ2-7 and V is TRBV20-1, with TRBD1 matching 9 bases. CDR1 and CDR2 from the germline V gene are DFQATT and SNEGSKA (reference sequence). The CDR3 contains 16 residues. V was pared by 5 bases and J by 4 bases, with 15 bases of the junction left unmatched. Here the CDR3 reads CSAVKTGGTGPYEQYF. CDR3 nucleotide sequence: TGCAGTGCTGTGAAGACTGGCGGGACAGGGCCGTACGAGCAGTACTTC.

The chain links TRBV12-3 or TRBV12-4 to TRBJ1-6; D is possibly TRBD1 (6 bases). V lost 3 bases and J lost 4, with 25 bases in between. The CDR3 totals 20 residues. CDR3 sequence reads: CASSFLLVQGRLSYNSPLHF. The CDR3 DNA is TGTGCCAGCAGTTTCCTGTTAGTGCAGGGGAGATTATCGTATAATTCACCCCTCCACTTT.

The V gene is TRBV6-1, the J gene TRBJ2-1; tentative D call: TRBD2 (6 bases). V lost 4 bases and J 7 bases, leaving 14 bases between the germline ends. The CDR3 spans 14 residues. The germline gives CDR1 MNHNS, CDR2 SASEGT. The CDR3 nucleotides read TGTGCCAGCAGTGTCCGGGACTGGGGGAATGAGCAGTTCTTC. This codes for CASSVRDWGNEQFF.

This clonotype was found once. The chain uses TRBV6-1 and TRBJ1-6; maybe TRBD1 (5 bases). Germline lookup yields CDR1 MNHNS and CDR2 SASEGT. V gave up 7 bases and J gave up 5 bases, with 15 bases separating them. The CDR3 consists of 15 residues. DNA of the CDR3: TGTGCCAGCACCGCCCCGGGGCGGGATAATTCACCCCTCCACTTT. Its translation is CASTAPGRDNSPLHF.

The genes are TRBV6-1 and TRBJ2-7; TRBD1 matches 9 bases. The CDR3 runs to 19 residues. Germline loops: CDR1 MNHNS, CDR2 SASEGT. The V and J ends lost 6 bases and 6 bases, in that order; junction bases with no gene match: 24. CDR3 sequence: CASRHAASSPGQGQLEQYF. The CDR3 coding sequence is TGTGCCAGCAGACACGCGGCGTCCTCTCCGGGACAGGGACAACTCGAGCAGTACTTC.

The chain links TRBV7-9 to TRBJ2-1, with 11 bases that match TRBD2. V lost 11 bases to trimming and J lost 6 bases; unmatched junction nucleotides: 12. The V gene's germline CDR1 is SEHNR and CDR2 FQNEAQ (reference sequence). The CDR3 covers 15 residues. In nucleotides, the CDR3 is TGTGCCTGTGGTGGAGCCGGGACTAGCGGCAATGAGCAGTTCTTC. Amino acids: CACGGAGTSGNEQFF.

In this sample, this clonotype turned up a few times. The V gene is TRBV28, the J gene TRBJ2-5; 10 nucleotides agree with TRBD2. V dropped 5 bases and J dropped 2; count of bases not matched to a gene: 5. The CDR3 has 15 amino acids. CDR1 and CDR2 (germline): MDHEN, SYDVKM. The CDR3 loop is CASSESSGGQETQYF. The DNA for the CDR3 is TGTGCCAGCAGTGAGTCTAGCGGGGGACAAGAGACCCAGTACTTC.

The CDR3 here is CASSLRTVYEQFF. The CDR3 DNA is TGTGCCAGCAGCCTACGGACAGTCTATGAGCAGTTCTTC. The chain couples TRBV7-9 to TRBJ2-1; D may be TRBD1 (6 bases). V was pared by 5 bases and J by 8 bases, with 13 bases between. Germline V CDR1 and CDR2: SEHNR, FQNEAQ (reference sequence). The length of the CDR3 is 13 residues.

The CDR3 here is CASSYSGNAGEAFF. For the CDR3, the DNA is TGTGCCAGCAGTTACTCAGGTAATGCCGGTGAAGCTTTCTTT. The chain couples TRBV6-5 to TRBJ1-1; D gene unclear. V was shortened by 0 bases and J by 7 bases, with 12 bases between the two germline ends. Per the germline V gene, CDR1 is MNHEY and CDR2 is SVGAGI. The CDR3 length is 14 residues.

This clonotype was picked up a small number of times. V is TRBV5-6 and J is TRBJ2-3; D not resolved. Trimming cost V 1 base and J 2 bases, with 8 bases left between them. This CDR3 is 14 amino acids long. Germline lookup yields CDR1 SGHDT and CDR2 YYEEEE. The CDR3 region has the DNA TGTGCCAGCAGCTTGCGACTCTACACAGATACGCAGTATTTT. This translates into CASSLRLYTDTQYF.

This clonotype was counted only a few times. The genes are TRBV20-1 and TRBJ2-5, with D maybe TRBD2 (5 bases). The germline V gene encodes CDR1 DFQATT and CDR2 SNEGSKA (reference sequence). V was cut by 3 bases and J by 0 bases, with 8 bases left in between. CDR3 size: 13 residues. The CDR3 DNA is TGCAGTGCTAGTAGCGTGTACCAAGAGACCCAGTACTTC. This translates into CSASSVYQETQYF.

This clonotype was counted ten times or more. The chain carries TRBV7-9 and TRBJ2-4; TRBD2 agrees at 7 bases. After removal of 4 bases from V and 0 bases from J, the junction contained 6 bases not matched to a gene. Germline V gives CDR1 SEHNR, CDR2 FQNEAQ (reference sequence). This CDR3 is built from 16 residues. CDR3 bases: TGTGCCAGCAGCTCCCTAGCGGCTCTAGCCAAAAACATTCAGTACTTC. Its protein is CASSSLAALAKNIQYF.

There are a few counts of this clonotype. The rearrangement links TRBV21-1 to TRBJ1-1. TRBV21-1 is annotated as a pseudogene. The CDR3 has 15 residues. The DNA of the CDR3 is TGTGCCAGCAGCAAACCCACAAGGAAGAACACTGAAGCTTTCTTT. This sequence encodes CASSKPTRKNTEAFF.

This clonotype was picked up many times. A read error may account for a junction end that differs from germline. The rearrangement joins TRBV7-8 to TRBJ2-7; 11 bases are shared with TRBD2. The CDR3 spans 16 residues. Germline CDR1 and CDR2: SGHVS and FQNEAQ. CDR3 nucleotide sequence: TGTGCCAGCAGTTTAGGAGGACTAGCGGGTACCTACGAGCAGTACTTC. Translating it yields CASSLGGLAGTYEQYF. Using reference TRBV7-8 and TRBJ2-7 for the parts outside the CDR3, the full variable domain is GAGVSQSPRYKVAKRGQDVALRCDPISGHVSLFWYQQALGQGPEFLTYFQNEAQLDKSGLPSDRFFAERPEGSVSTLKIQRTQQEDSAVYLCASSLGGLAGTYEQYFGPGTRLTVT.

The chain combines TRBV12-3 or TRBV12-4 with TRBJ2-3, with D tentatively TRBD2 (7 bases). Between the trimmed V and J ends, which lost 5 bases and 0 bases, there was a span of 12 bases. This CDR3 contains 15 residues. DNA for the CDR3: TGTGCCAGCAGTCAGGGGACTACTAGCACAGATACGCAGTATTTT. Protein: CASSQGTTSTDTQYF.

This chain links TRBV18 with TRBJ2-4; D gene uncertain. The V end lost 5 bases, the J end lost 4 bases, and 6 bases lay between the germline ends. This CDR3 has 12 residues. Germline lookup yields CDR1 KGHSH and CDR2 LQKENI. The CDR3 spells CASSTTKNIQYF. CDR3 nucleotide sequence: TGTGCCAGCTCAACTACTAAAAACATTCAGTACTTC.

The chain employs TRBV24-1 and TRBJ2-1; 12 bases line up with TRBD2. With V trimmed by 7 bases and J by 8 bases, 8 bases remained unmatched. There are 15 residues in the CDR3. Germline V CDR1 and CDR2: KGHDR, SFDVKD. CDR3 coding DNA: TGTGCCACCAGCCTTGGACTAGCGGGAAGGGATGAGCAGTTCTTC. Amino acid sequence: CATSLGLAGRDEQFF.

This clonotype showed up just a few times. The genes are TRBV7-7 and TRBJ2-4, with D maybe TRBD1 (5 bases). The CDR3 consists of 18 residues. Trimming cost V 1 base and J 2 bases, with 18 bases left between them. CDR1 is SSHAT, CDR2 FNYEAQ, per germline (reference sequence). For the CDR3, the DNA is TGTGCCAGCAGCTTAGGGCAGGGTTCTATCCAAACCAAAAACATTCAGTACTTC. It is translated as CASSLGQGSIQTKNIQYF.

V and J are TRBV29-1 and TRBJ1-1; D perhaps matches TRBD1 (5 bases). Trimming pared 7 bases from V and 3 bases from J, leaving 18 bases between. The germline gives CDR1 SQVTM, CDR2 ANQGSEA. This CDR3 has 14 residues. CDR3 sequence: CSARVVGGDTEAFF. The CDR3 DNA is TGCAGCGCCAGGGTTGTTGGTGGGGACACTGAAGCTTTCTTT.

The rearrangement uses TRBV7-2 and TRBJ2-5; 10 positions match TRBD2. Trimming removed 2 bases from V and 4 bases from J; junction bases left unmatched: 4. The CDR3 extends over 15 amino acids. Germline V gene data show CDR1 as SGHTA and CDR2 as FQGNSA. CDR3 protein: CASSLCRLAGETQYF. The CDR3 nucleotides are TGTGCCAGCAGCTTATGCCGACTAGCGGGAGAGACCCAGTACTTC. Full variable domain (outside the CDR3, taken from reference TRBV7-2 and TRBJ2-5): GAGVSQSPSNKVTEKGKDVELRCDPISGHTALYWYRQSLGQGLEFLIYFQGNSAPDKSGLPSDRFSAERTGGSVSTLTIQRTQQEDSAVYLCASSLCRLAGETQYFGPGTRLLVL.

There are a few counts of this clonotype. The V gene is TRBV5-1, the J gene TRBJ2-1; 12 bases align to TRBD2. The CDR3 length is 16 residues. The junction had 9 bases not matched to a gene; V was cut back by 3 bases and J by 8 bases. CDR1 and CDR2 from the germline V gene are SGHRS and YFSETQ. The CDR3 DNA reads as TGCGCCAGCAGCTCGGGATGGACTAGCGGGGTAGATGAGCAGTTCTTC. This codes for CASSSGWTSGVDEQFF.

This clonotype has only a few counts. This chain uses TRBV10-3 with TRBJ2-3, with TRBD2 as a possible D gene (6 bases). This CDR3 region has 15 residues. The germline V gene has CDR1 ENHRY and CDR2 SYGVKD. V was trimmed by 4 bases and J by 2 bases, leaving 13 bases between them. The DNA for the CDR3 is TGTGCCATCAGTGTTCGGGGGACCTACACAGATACGCAGTATTTT. Its translation: CAISVRGTYTDTQYF.

V gene TRBV10-3 combines with J gene TRBJ2-7; 8 bases are shared with TRBD1. V shed 6 bases, J shed 5 bases, and the junction held 6 bases outside the gene matches. The CDR3 loop spans 13 amino acids. Germline V gene data show CDR1 as ENHRY and CDR2 as SYGVKD. The CDR3 protein is CAIRDREFDEQYF. In DNA, the CDR3 is TGTGCCATCAGGGACAGGGAGTTCGACGAGCAGTACTTC.

V usage is TRBV6-2 or TRBV6-3 and J usage is TRBJ2-7, with TRBD2 matching 7 bases. CDR1 is MNHEY and CDR2 is SVGEGT in the germline V gene. This CDR3 spans 15 amino acids. The V segment lost 3 bases and the J segment 5 bases; nucleotides outside the gene matches: 10. This chain's CDR3 is CASSYSGGPRNEQYF. The DNA of the CDR3 is TGTGCCAGCAGTTATTCGGGGGGACCGCGAAACGAGCAGTACTTC.

The V call is TRBV6-5, the J call TRBJ1-1, with D hard to call. The CDR3 covers 15 residues. Trimming took off 7 bases at V and 1 base at J, with 16 bases between the two ends. Germline V gives CDR1 MNHEY, CDR2 SVGAGI. The CDR3 DNA sequence: TGTGCCAGCACTCACGGAGGACTACGGAACACTGAAGCTTTCTTT. Translation: CASTHGGLRNTEAFF.

V usage is TRBV14 and J usage is TRBJ2-4; no clear D. Germline CDR1 reads SGHDN; CDR2 reads FVKESK. V lost 1 base to trimming and J lost 6 bases, with 7 bases between them. The CDR3 extends over 13 amino acids. CDR3 DNA: TGTGCCAGCAGCCAAGGTTACGGAAACATTCAGTACTTC. Protein sequence: CASSQGYGNIQYF.

Details on this clonotype: Sequence at one end of the junction differs from germline and may be a read error. The chain joins TRBV4-2 to TRBJ2-1, with 13 bases matching TRBD2. The CDR3 has 15 amino acids. CDR1 is LGHNA, CDR2 YNFKEQ, per germline. As DNA, the CDR3 is TGTGCCAGCCGCCAAGCAGGACTAGCGGGGGATGAGCAGTTCTTC. Encoded protein: CASRQAGLAGDEQFF.